Presented here are 32 T cell receptor beta chains from one specimen sequenced in a study of cytomegalovirus exposure and HLA in healthy donors. The protocol was immunoSEQ multiplex PCR, while the TCRdb copy is restricted to in-frame clones and leaves out a portion. The top ten hold about 7% of the sample, which has some 48,000 clones, roughly 88% seen once. Sequencing was done on a sample of PBMCs. The receptors were gathered from a woman aged 25 to 39 in good health and CMV-seronegative.

The V call is TRBV5-1, the J call TRBJ2-7; 10 nucleotides match TRBD1. The germline CDR1 and CDR2 sequences are SGHRS and YFSETQ. Trimming cost V 3 bases and J 2 bases; bases outside gene matches: 2. This CDR3 contains 14 residues. The CDR3 coding sequence is TGCGCCAGCAGCTCCGGGACAGGGGCCTACGAGCAGTACTTC. This sequence encodes CASSSGTGAYEQYF.

The chain couples TRBV6-4 to TRBJ1-1, with 11 positions matching TRBD1. CDR1 is MRHNA and CDR2 is SNTAGT in the germline V gene. The CDR3 has 15 amino acids. J was trimmed by 4 bases and V by 2 bases; bases with no gene match: 3. CDR3 in amino acids: CASSDGTGGSTEAFF. The CDR3 DNA follows: TGTGCCAGCAGTGACGGGACAGGGGGATCCACTGAAGCTTTCTTT.

The chain carries TRBV28 and TRBJ2-1, with D maybe TRBD2 (6 bases). This CDR3 is built from 12 residues. Trimming stripped 4 bases from V and 10 bases from J, with 11 bases between. CDR1 and CDR2 (germline): MDHEN, SYDVKM. This CDR3 is CASSSAGWEQFF. In DNA form, the CDR3 reads TGTGCCAGCAGTTCCGCGGGATGGGAGCAGTTCTTC.

A note on this clone: An end of the junction does not agree with germline; a read error may underlie this. The V call is TRBV11-3, the J call TRBJ2-2, with 10 bases fitting TRBD1. In germline, CDR1 is SGHNT, CDR2 YENEEA. The CDR3 has 14 amino acids. Written as DNA, the CDR3 is TGCGCCAGCAGCCGACAGGGGGCCACCGGGGAGCTGTTTTTT. Its protein product is CASSRQGATGELFF.

CDR3 sequence reads: CASSLGPLGTEAFF. CDR3 in DNA: TGTGCCAGCAGCTTGGGGCCCTTGGGCACTGAAGCTTTCTTT. The chain has TRBV27 and TRBJ1-1, with D possibly being TRBD1 (5 bases). Trimming removed 6 bases from V and 4 bases from J, with 15 bases in between. The CDR3 covers 14 residues. Germline V CDR1 and CDR2: MNHEY, SMNVEV (reference sequence).

The V and J genes are TRBV11-2 and TRBJ2-1; 9 bases are shared with TRBD2. This CDR3 comprises 17 residues. V was clipped by 1 base and J by 4 bases; unmatched bases: 8. Germline values: CDR1 SGHAT, CDR2 FQNNGV. This CDR3 is CASSLAGASGVYNEQFF. For the CDR3, the DNA is TGTGCCAGCAGCTTAGCCGGAGCTAGCGGGGTGTACAATGAGCAGTTCTTC.

This clone appeared a single time. Distinct nucleotide sequences in the sample also encode this CDR3. The V call is TRBV6-5, the J call TRBJ1-5; 8 bases map to TRBD1. The CDR3 is 16 residues long. The germline V gene has CDR1 MNHEY and CDR2 SVGAGI. Unmatched junction bases numbered 4, after V lost 0 bases and J lost 3 bases. CDR3 amino acids: CASSYSAGGNNQPQHF. Written as DNA, the CDR3 is TGTGCCAGCAGTTACTCGGCAGGGGGCAACAATCAGCCCCAGCATTTT.

This sequence joins TRBV7-3 and TRBJ2-2; the D gene is possibly TRBD1 (6 bases). Germline V gene data show CDR1 as SGHTA and CDR2 as FQGTGA. CDR3 length: 13 residues. DNA of the CDR3: TGTGCTTCCGGGACAAGAAACACCGGGGAGCTGTTTTTT. Its protein is CASGTRNTGELFF.

V usage is TRBV6-5 and J usage is TRBJ2-7; 8 nucleotides agree with TRBD1. CDR1 and CDR2 (germline): MNHEY, SVGAGI. With 1 base clipped from V and 6 bases from J, the junction kept 2 bases outside the gene matches. The CDR3 has 13 residues. This CDR3 is CASSYLDRGEQYF. In DNA, the CDR3 is TGTGCCAGCAGTTACTTAGACAGGGGCGAGCAGTACTTC.

CDR3 in DNA: TGCAGCGTTGAAGATCAGGGGGCCTACGAGCAGTACTTC. It is translated as CSVEDQGAYEQYF. The chain carries TRBV29-1 and TRBJ2-7; 7 nucleotides align to TRBD1. The CDR3 loop spans 13 amino acids. Germline CDR1 and CDR2: SQVTM and ANQGSEA. V lost 0 bases and J lost 2; bases outside the gene matches: 1.

V and J are TRBV2 and TRBJ1-1; D may be TRBD1 (5 bases). V dropped 4 bases and J dropped 1 base, with 7 bases sitting between them. The V gene's germline CDR1 is SNHLY and CDR2 FYNNEI. The CDR3 has 13 amino acids. The CDR3 sequence is CASSGDRNTEAFF. The CDR3 DNA reads TGTGCCAGCAGTGGAGACAGGAACACTGAAGCTTTCTTT. Using reference TRBV2 and TRBJ1-1 for the parts outside the CDR3, the full variable domain is EPEVTQTPSHQVTQMGQEVILRCVPISNHLYFYWYRQILGQKVEFLVSFYNNEISEKSEIFDDQFSVERPDGSNFTLKIRSTKLEDSAMYFCASSGDRNTEAFFGQGTRLTVV.

CDR3 in DNA: TGTGCCAGCAGTTTATGGGACAGGGGAAGGCAGTACTTC. Amino acids: CASSLWDRGRQYF. The rearrangement uses TRBV28 and TRBJ2-7, with TRBD1 identical over 9 bases. Germline V gene lookup returns CDR1 MDHEN and CDR2 SYDVKM. V shed 0 bases, J shed 9 bases, and the junction held 3 bases outside the gene matches. The CDR3 is made up of 13 amino acids. The full variable domain, with the rest looked up from reference TRBV28 and TRBJ2-7, is DVKVTQSSRYLVKRTGEKVFLECVQDMDHENMFWYRQDPGLGLRLIYFSYDVKMKEKGDIPEGYSVSREKKERFSLILESASTNQTSMYLCASSLWDRGRQYFGPGTRLTVT.

This chain joins TRBV6-1 and TRBJ2-1; D call uncertain. Per the germline V gene, CDR1 is MNHNS and CDR2 is SASEGT. The CDR3 covers 11 residues. V was cut by 2 bases and J by 7 bases, with 3 bases left in between. The CDR3 DNA reads TGTGCCAGCAGTGAAACAAATGAGCAGTTCTTC. It specifies CASSETNEQFF.

The rearrangement joins TRBV10-3 to TRBJ1-1; D is perhaps TRBD1 (6 bases). The V gene's germline CDR1 is ENHRY and CDR2 SYGVKD. The CDR3 is 17 amino acids. V was clipped by 1 base and J by 5 bases, with 20 bases between them. CDR3 nucleotide sequence: TGTGCCATCAGTGAGTTACTTACCGGGACAAGGGTAACTGAAGCTTTCTTT. Residues: CAISELLTGTRVTEAFF.

This sequence joins TRBV7-6 and TRBJ2-1; 10 bases match TRBD2. Trimming took 0 bases from V and 8 from J; bases not matched to a gene: 13. CDR3 size: 18 residues. Per germline, CDR1 SGHVS and CDR2 FNYEAQ. For the CDR3, the DNA is TGTGCCAGCAGCTTAGCGAGATCTAGCGGGAGAAATTGGGATGAGCAGTTCTTC. This translates into CASSLARSSGRNWDEQFF.

The gene calls are TRBV7-7 and TRBJ2-5, with a possible D match to TRBD1 (6 bases). From germline, CDR1 is SSHAT and CDR2 FNYEAQ (reference sequence). The CDR3 is 18 residues long. Trimming left V 2 bases short and J 1 base short, with 20 bases between. The CDR3 coding sequence is TGTGCCAGCAGCTTAAGCCCTACCCCCCGGACAGCCCAAGAGACCCAGTACTTC. Residues: CASSLSPTPRTAQETQYF.

The chain carries TRBV19 and TRBJ2-5, with 7 bases that match TRBD2. Trimming at V came to 3 bases and at J to 3 bases, leaving 4 bases not matched to a gene. The germline CDR1 and CDR2 sequences are LNHDA and SQIVND (reference sequence). CDR3 length equals 14 residues. The chain's CDR3 is CASSILAGEETQYF. The CDR3 coding sequence is TGTGCCAGTAGTATTTTGGCGGGAGAAGAGACCCAGTACTTC.

The CDR3 DNA reads as TGTGCCAGCAGTTTTCGGGGTCTCCACGAGCAGTACTTC. It is translated as CASSFRGLHEQYF. The chain employs TRBV28 and TRBJ2-7; possible D gene TRBD2, 5 bases. With 3 bases removed from V and 5 bases from J, the gap between germline ends came to 11 bases. Germline V lookup: CDR1 MDHEN, CDR2 SYDVKM. The CDR3 covers 13 residues.

This CDR3 reads CASSGAGGFKNIQYF. Written as DNA, the CDR3 is TGTGCCAGTAGTGGGGCAGGGGGCTTCAAAAACATTCAGTACTTC. The chain carries TRBV19 and TRBJ2-4; 8 bases map to TRBD1. The ends lost 5 bases at V and 3 bases at J; junction bases unmatched: 6. This CDR3 comprises 15 residues. Germline CDR1 is LNHDA and CDR2 is SQIVND (reference sequence).

The chain has TRBV5-8 and TRBJ1-5; possible D gene TRBD1, 6 bases. This CDR3 has 15 residues. V lost 4 bases, J lost 3 bases, and 14 bases lay in between. From germline, CDR1 is SGHTS and CDR2 YDEGEE. Here the CDR3 reads CASSRNRVYNQPQHF. The CDR3 DNA sequence: TGTGCCAGCAGCCGGAACAGGGTATACAATCAGCCCCAGCATTTT.

V usage is TRBV4-3 and J usage is TRBJ2-7; 8 nucleotides match TRBD1. This CDR3 contains 15 residues. V dropped 0 bases and J dropped 2; count of bases not matched to a gene: 3. CDR1 LGHNA and CDR2 YSLEER come from the germline V gene. The CDR3 protein is CASSQDSGGAYEQYF. The CDR3 DNA reads as TGCGCCAGCAGCCAAGACTCAGGGGGCGCCTACGAGCAGTACTTC.

The gene calls are TRBV18 and TRBJ2-5; D is unclear. Looked up from germline, CDR1 is KGHSH and CDR2 is LQKENI. V shed 3 bases and J shed 2 bases, with 7 bases lying between them. The CDR3 sequence is 13 residues long. CDR3 loop: CASSPSEQETQYF. Written as DNA, the CDR3 is TGTGCCAGCTCACCCAGCGAACAAGAGACCCAGTACTTC.

This clone was counted a single time. The chain is built from TRBV7-2 and TRBJ1-2, with 9 bases matching TRBD1. Germline CDR1 and CDR2: SGHTA and FQGNSA. This CDR3 has 13 amino acids. Unmatched junction bases numbered 0, after V lost 3 bases and J lost 4 bases. The CDR3 loop is CASSLDRGYGYTF. CDR3 bases: TGTGCCAGCAGCTTGGACAGGGGCTATGGCTACACCTTC.

For this clone: One end of the junction fails to match germline, which may point to a read error. The chain has TRBV4-1 and TRBJ2-7; a possible D gene is TRBD2 (5 bases). This CDR3 has 14 residues. Germline values: CDR1 MGHRA, CDR2 YSYEKL. This CDR3 is CTSSQGDGNYEQYF. The CDR3 bases are TGCACCAGCAGCCAAGGAGACGGGAACTACGAGCAGTACTTC.

The J gene is TRBJ2-2, the V gene TRBV6-6; 8 nucleotides align to TRBD1. This CDR3 has 14 residues. V shed 10 bases, J shed 0 bases, and the junction held 4 bases outside the gene matches. Germline V gene lookup returns CDR1 MNHNY and CDR2 SVGAGI (reference sequence). In nucleotides, the CDR3 is TGTGCCACCGACAGGGGCGCGAACACCGGGGAGCTGTTTTTT. Protein product: CATDRGANTGELFF.

The rearrangement joins TRBV30 to TRBJ2-5; D possibly corresponds to TRBD2 (6 bases). V was cut by 5 bases and J by 10 bases, with 20 bases left in between. CDR1 and CDR2 from the germline V gene are GTSNPN and SVGIG (reference sequence). The CDR3 runs 13 residues. CDR3 sequence: CAWAPGGFGGQYF. The DNA for the CDR3 is TGTGCCTGGGCTCCTGGGGGGTTCGGTGGCCAGTACTTC.

V usage is TRBV28 and J usage is TRBJ1-2; D unclear. This CDR3 has 13 amino acids. V was clipped by 3 bases and J by 7 bases, with 12 bases between them. CDR1 is MDHEN and CDR2 is SYDVKM in the germline V gene. CDR3 amino acids: CASSFGMEIGYTF. CDR3 DNA sequence: TGTGCCAGCAGTTTCGGGATGGAGATTGGCTACACCTTC.

The chain links TRBV13 to TRBJ1-2; 10 bases fit TRBD1. The CDR3 totals 15 residues. The V gene end was trimmed by 5 bases and the J gene end by 4 bases; junction bases not matched to a gene: 7. Per germline, CDR1 PRHDT and CDR2 FYEKMQ (reference sequence). DNA of the CDR3: TGTGCCAGCAGCATTGGACAGGGGGTGGGCTATGGCTACACCTTC. This translates into CASSIGQGVGYGYTF.

Only a few counts were recorded for this clone. This sequence joins TRBV6-5 and TRBJ1-2; D gene unclear. The ends were cut back, 8 bases at V and 2 bases at J, with 9 bases in the middle. The CDR3 spans 12 residues. The germline V gene encodes CDR1 MNHEY and CDR2 SVGAGI. The CDR3 is CASHPGNYGYTF. CDR3 nucleotide sequence: TGTGCCAGCCACCCGGGGAACTATGGCTACACCTTC.

The rearrangement uses TRBV7-9 and TRBJ2-1; tentatively, D is TRBD2 (6 bases). V was clipped by 5 bases and J by 13 bases, with 18 bases between them. The germline V gene encodes CDR1 SEHNR and CDR2 FQNEAQ (reference sequence). This CDR3 contains 13 residues. CDR3 in amino acids: CASSQSTGGPQFF. Written as DNA, the CDR3 is TGTGCCAGCAGCCAAAGTACCGGAGGGCCCCAGTTCTTC. Full variable domain (remainder filled in from reference TRBV7-9 and TRBJ2-1): DTGVSQNPRHKITKRGQNVTFRCDPISEHNRLYWYRQTLGQGPEFLTYFQNEAQLEKSRLLSDRFSAERPKGSFSTLEIQRTEQGDSAMYLCASSQSTGGPQFFGPGTRLTVL.

V usage is TRBV30 and J usage is TRBJ1-2; TRBD1 matches at 8 bases. With 5 bases clipped from V and 6 bases from J, the junction kept 5 bases outside the gene matches. CDR1 and CDR2 (germline): GTSNPN, SVGIG (reference sequence). The CDR3 contains 12 residues. This CDR3 is CAWRQGIDGYTF. CDR3 nucleotides: TGTGCCTGGCGACAGGGGATCGATGGCTACACCTTC.

J is TRBJ1-5 and V is TRBV28; D might be TRBD1 (5 bases). In germline, CDR1 is MDHEN, CDR2 SYDVKM. The CDR3 consists of 15 residues. Trimming pared 4 bases from V and 3 bases from J, leaving 13 bases between. CDR3 DNA: TGTGCCAGCAGTTCCCGGTGGGGGGACAATCAGCCCCAGCATTTT. It codes for CASSSRWGDNQPQHF.